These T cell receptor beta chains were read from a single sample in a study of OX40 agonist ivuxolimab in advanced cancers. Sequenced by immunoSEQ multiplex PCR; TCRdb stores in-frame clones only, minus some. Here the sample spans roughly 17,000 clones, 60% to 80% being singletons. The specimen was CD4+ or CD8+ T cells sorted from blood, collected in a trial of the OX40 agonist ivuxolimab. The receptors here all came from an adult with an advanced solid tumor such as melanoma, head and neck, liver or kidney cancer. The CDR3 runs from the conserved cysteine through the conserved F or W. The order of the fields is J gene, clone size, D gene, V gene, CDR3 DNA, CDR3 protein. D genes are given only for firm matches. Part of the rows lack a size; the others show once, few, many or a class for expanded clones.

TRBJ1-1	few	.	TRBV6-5	TGTGCCAGCAGTCAACAGGGTTACACTGAAGCTTTCTTT	CASSQQGYTEAFF
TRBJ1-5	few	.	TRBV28	TGTGCCAGCAGTCCCCTCGAGGACCCCGGGGATCAGCCCCAGCATTTT	CASSPLEDPGDQPQHF
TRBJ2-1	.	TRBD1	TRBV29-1	TGCAGCGTCTTCCGGGACAGGGATTCCTTCTCCTACAATGAGCAGTTCTTC	CSVFRDRDSFSYNEQFF
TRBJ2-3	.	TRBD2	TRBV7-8	TGTGCCAGCAGCGCAACTAGCGGGAGGGATACGCAGTATTTT	CASSATSGRDTQYF
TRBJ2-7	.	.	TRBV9	TGTGCCAGCAGCACCCGACAGGCGGACGAGCAGTACTTC	CASSTRQADEQYF
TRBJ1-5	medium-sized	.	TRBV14	TGTGCCAGCAGCCAAGTTTCAGGGTTTCAGCCCCAGCATTTT	CASSQVSGFQPQHF
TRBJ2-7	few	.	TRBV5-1	TGCGCCAGCAGCCCGGACGATTACGAGCAGTACTTC	CASSPDDYEQYF
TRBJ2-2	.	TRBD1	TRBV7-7	TGTGCCAGCAGTTCAGACCCTACAGGGGAGACCGGGGAGCTGTTTTTT	CASSSDPTGETGELFF
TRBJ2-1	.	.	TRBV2	TGTGCCAGCAGTGAAGCGGGAGGTTACAATGAGCAGTTCTTC	CASSEAGGYNEQFF
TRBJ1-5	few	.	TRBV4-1	TGCGCCAGCAGCCCGTACGAAATGGGGAATCAGCCCCAGCATTTT	CASSPYEMGNQPQHF
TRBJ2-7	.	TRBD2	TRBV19	TGTGCCAGTAAGGGACTAGTGGGTTCCTACGAGCAGTACTTC	CASKGLVGSYEQYF
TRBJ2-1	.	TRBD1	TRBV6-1	TGTGCCAGCGCCCCCGGGACAGGGCCCACCCTCGAGCAGTTCTTC	CASAPGTGPTLEQFF
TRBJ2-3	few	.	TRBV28	TGTGCCCCCCTAATGGATACGCAGTATTTT	CAPLMDTQYF
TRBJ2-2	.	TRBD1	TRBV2	TGTGCCAGCAGTCGACAGGGGGAGAACACCGGGGAGCTGTTTTTT	CASSRQGENTGELFF
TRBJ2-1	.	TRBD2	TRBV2	TGTGCCAGCAAAAACACGGGGACTAGCGGGACCTCCTCCTACAATGAGCAGTTCTTC	CASKNTGTSGTSSYNEQFF
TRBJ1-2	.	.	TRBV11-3	TGTGCCAGCAGCTCCTCAGGGTTCTACACCTTC	CASSSSGFYTF
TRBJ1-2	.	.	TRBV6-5	TGTGCCAGCGCGGATCAACTCAGGGATGGGGGCTACACCTTC	CASADQLRDGGYTF